This T cell receptor beta chain derives from a study of cytomegalovirus exposure and HLA in healthy donors. General study results and limits: Across donors, most TCRs were seen rarely, yet some public ones were widespread. CMV antigen specificity of a few CMV-associated chains was confirmed in vitro. Associated with cytomegalovirus, according to the listing, were some 150 TCR beta chains.

Donors came from a validation cohort of some 110 subjects, distinct from the first 666-subject cohort. In the case of this clone: The antigen is undetermined.

Clones were sequenced by immunoSEQ multiplex PCR, and TCRdb holds only the in-frame ones, with some missing. The sample lists 150,000 to 200,000 clones, roughly three quarters occurring once. The specimen sequenced was PBMCs. This clonotype was obtained from a woman aged 25-40 years in good health and CMV-seronegative.

Here the CDR3 DNA reads TGTGCCAGCAGCCCCCGTCCGGGGGACACTGAAGCTTTCTTT. This codes for CASSPRPGDTEAFF. The chain recombines TRBV5-6 with TRBJ1-1; D might be TRBD1 (5 bases). Germline V CDR1 and CDR2: SGHDT, YYEEEE. The CDR3 totals 14 residues. V was pared by 4 bases and J by 3 bases, with 13 bases between.